This T cell receptor (beta chain) derives from a study of shared clonotypes between healthy human individuals. CD45RO-negative, CCR7-positively selected cells formed the naive CD8 fraction, excluding terminally differentiated effector memory CD45RA+ cells. V lost 2 bases and J 7 bases, leaving 9 bases between the germline ends. The CDR3 is made up of 12 amino acids. Germline CDR1 PRHDT, CDR2 FYEKMQ (reference sequence). Measured with immunoSEQ multiplex PCR; TCRdb has only the in-frame clones, and not every one. The top ten clones hold under 2% of a sample with about 2.2 million clones, 93% of them seen once.

The clonotype was recovered from a man aged 18 to 29 in good health. Some clones in this sample may be carry-over from other donors' samples. The V and J genes are TRBV13 and TRBJ2-7; no clear D. The sample taken for sequencing was naive CD8+ T cells from PBMCs. The CDR3 nucleotides are TGTGCCAGCAGCTTACAACTTGAAGAGCAGTACTTC. It translates to CASSLQLEEQYF.